A single sample gave rise to the 20 T cell receptor beta chains below, sequenced in a study of spatial heterogeneity in lung cancer. TCRdb ran MiXCR on the 5' RACE reads and lists one entry per CDR3 protein. This sample carries around 75,000 distinct CDR3 sequences, about an eighth of them seen once, and the ten largest clones take approximately 7.2%. Regarding time point: sample taken at primary tumor resection. Tumor, nontumor lung or frozen PBMC supplied whole RNA, sequenced without sorting. The material sequenced was PBMCs, taken at surgery. These receptor sequences come from a male donor with early-stage non-small cell lung cancer.

This clonotype has only a few counts. The chain is built from TRBV7-2 and TRBJ1-1; D call uncertain. CDR1 and CDR2 from the germline V gene are SGHTA and FQGNSA. This CDR3 is built from 12 residues. The V end was cut by 1 base, the J end by 2 bases, with 2 bases between. Written as DNA, the CDR3 is TGTGCCAGCAGCTTAGATAACACTGAAGCTTTCTTT. Translated, it gives CASSLDNTEAFF.

This clonotype was picked up one time. The gene calls are TRBV6-5 and TRBJ2-1; 10 positions match TRBD1. The V gene's germline CDR1 is MNHEY and CDR2 SVGAGI. The CDR3 length is 15 residues. V dropped 0 bases and J dropped 8; count of bases not matched to a gene: 4. This CDR3 is CASSYSGQGLDEQFF. The CDR3 DNA reads as TGTGCCAGCAGTTACTCGGGACAGGGGTTGGATGAGCAGTTCTTC.

The chain carries TRBV7-2 and TRBJ1-4; D is undetermined. Trimming took off 5 bases at V and 0 bases at J, with 13 bases between the two ends. The CDR3 sequence is 16 residues long. Germline V lookup: CDR1 SGHTA, CDR2 FQGNSA. The CDR3 region has the DNA TGTGCCAGCAGCCCTAGACCTGCCTCAACTAATGAAAAACTGTTTTTT. The encoded protein is CASSPRPASTNEKLFF.

This clonotype was seen a few times. The rearrangement links TRBV9 to TRBJ2-3, with D perhaps TRBD2 (5 bases). The CDR3 covers 16 residues. Trimming removed 0 bases from V and 4 bases from J, with 15 bases in between. CDR1 and CDR2 from the germline V gene are SGDLS and YYNGEE. CDR3 sequence reads: CASSVVVGVTADTQYF. CDR3 coding DNA: TGTGCCAGCAGCGTAGTAGTCGGGGTAACAGCAGATACGCAGTATTTT.

This clonotype was seen a few times. The chain couples TRBV29-1 to TRBJ2-2; 8 nucleotides agree with TRBD2. Per the germline V gene, CDR1 is SQVTM and CDR2 is ANQGSEA. CDR3 length: 16 amino acids. Losses at the gene ends were 6 bases for V and 1 base for J; bases not matched to a gene: 10. CDR3 sequence: CSVARFTSGNTGELFF. In nucleotides, the CDR3 is TGCAGCGTCGCCCGATTCACTAGCGGGAACACCGGGGAGCTGTTTTTT.

This clonotype occurred many times. A junction boundary mismatches the germline segment, possibly from a read error. The gene calls are TRBV25-1 and TRBJ2-5; no firm D call. The length of the CDR3 is 11 residues. Germline V gives CDR1 MGHDK, CDR2 SYGVNS. Here the CDR3 reads CASSESSGWDF. DNA for the CDR3: TGTGCCAGCAGTGAATCGTCCGGATGGGACTTC.

This clonotype has ten or more counts. The genes are TRBV10-3 and TRBJ1-4, with 9 bases identical to TRBD1. CDR1 and CDR2 from the germline V gene are ENHRY and SYGVKD. CDR3 size: 14 residues. Germline trimming cut 10 bases from V and 8 bases from J; bases unmatched to any gene: 11. CDR3 protein: CATGAGQGREKLFF. In DNA, the CDR3 is TGTGCCACGGGGGCGGGACAGGGTCGCGAAAAACTGTTTTTT.

This clonotype was detected ten times or more. This sequence joins TRBV29-1 and TRBJ1-2; unclear D gene. This CDR3 contains 12 residues. Per the germline V gene, CDR1 is SQVTM and CDR2 is ANQGSEA. V lost 0 bases to trimming and J lost 6 bases, with 8 bases between them. As DNA, the CDR3 is TGCAGCGTTGAAGATCGGGGAAATGGCTACACCTTC. Amino acid sequence: CSVEDRGNGYTF.

The J gene is TRBJ2-1, the V gene TRBV12-3 or TRBV12-4; D perhaps matches TRBD2 (5 bases). The CDR3 runs to 15 residues. Trimming cost V 7 bases and J 6 bases, with 19 bases left between them. This CDR3 reads CASITDSWAFNEQFF. CDR3 nucleotides: TGTGCCAGCATTACGGACTCCTGGGCCTTCAATGAGCAGTTCTTC.

The chain's CDR3 is CASSAGLAAELYEQFF. For the CDR3, the DNA is TGTGCCAGCAGCGCGGGACTAGCGGCGGAGTTGTATGAGCAGTTCTTC. The V gene is TRBV11-3, the J gene TRBJ2-1, with TRBD2 identical over 11 bases. CDR3 size: 16 residues. The germline gives CDR1 SGHNT, CDR2 YENEEA. V dropped 5 bases and J dropped 8; count of bases not matched to a gene: 11.

The table lists this clonotype with a few counts. The CDR3 nucleotides read TGTGCCCGGACGGGACAGCTGAACACTGAAGCTTTCTTT. Its protein is CARTGQLNTEAFF. V gene TRBV30 combines with J gene TRBJ1-1; TRBD1 agrees at 7 bases. V shed 8 bases and J 0 bases; nucleotides not matched to a gene: 6. The CDR3 extends over 13 amino acids. From germline, CDR1 is GTSNPN and CDR2 SVGIG (reference sequence).

V is TRBV29-1 and J is TRBJ2-7, with D possibly matching TRBD2 (5 bases). CDR1 and CDR2 (germline): SQVTM, ANQGSEA. The CDR3 runs 11 residues. V was shortened by 4 bases and J by 2 bases, with 6 bases between the two germline ends. CDR3: CSVGETYEQYF. The CDR3 DNA follows: TGCAGCGTTGGGGAGACCTACGAGCAGTACTTC.

The V call is TRBV19, the J call TRBJ2-5, with D perhaps TRBD2 (5 bases). This CDR3 comprises 15 residues. The V gene's germline CDR1 is LNHDA and CDR2 SQIVND (reference sequence). V lost 2 bases to trimming and J lost 4 bases, with 14 bases between them. CDR3 bases: TGTGCCAGTAGTATACTCGGGGTCCCCCGAGAGACCCAGTACTTC. Protein product: CASSILGVPRETQYF.

V usage is TRBV29-1 and J usage is TRBJ2-7; D remains ambiguous. The CDR3 length is 13 residues. Between the trimmed V and J ends, which lost 4 bases and 3 bases, there was a span of 13 bases. Germline V gene lookup returns CDR1 SQVTM and CDR2 ANQGSEA. CDR3 sequence reads: CSVVPRRSYEQYF. Here the CDR3 DNA reads TGCAGCGTTGTTCCGCGGAGAAGCTACGAGCAGTACTTC.

In this sample, this clonotype turned up a few times. The CDR3 spells CASSLGLAGGPSETQYF. Here the CDR3 DNA reads TGTGCCAGCAGCTTGGGTTTAGCGGGAGGGCCGAGTGAGACCCAGTACTTC. The rearrangement uses TRBV5-4 and TRBJ2-5, with 11 bases that match TRBD2. Germline V gene lookup returns CDR1 SGHNT and CDR2 YYREEE (reference sequence). The J segment lost 5 bases and the V segment lost 0 bases, leaving 9 bases of the junction unmatched. The CDR3 runs to 17 residues.

This clonotype came up a few times. The V and J genes are TRBV5-1 and TRBJ2-7, with 7 bases aligning to TRBD1. This CDR3 region has 14 residues. V shed 0 bases and J 0 bases; nucleotides not matched to a gene: 0. In germline, CDR1 is SGHRS, CDR2 YFSETQ. The CDR3 loop is CASSLDRGSYEQYF. The DNA for the CDR3 is TGCGCCAGCAGCTTGGACAGGGGCTCCTACGAGCAGTACTTC. Drawing the rest from reference TRBV5-1 and TRBJ2-7, the complete variable domain is KAGVTQTPRYLIKTRGQQVTLSCSPISGHRSVSWYQQTPGQGLQFLFEYFSETQRNKGNFPGRFSGRQFSNSRSEMNVSTLELGDSALYLCASSLDRGSYEQYFGPGTRLTVT.

This clonotype appeared many times. The V gene is TRBV20-1, the J gene TRBJ2-5; a possible D gene is TRBD2 (6 bases). Trimming took 5 bases from V and 3 from J, leaving 13 bases between them. Germline V lookup: CDR1 DFQATT, CDR2 SNEGSKA (reference sequence). The CDR3 contains 13 residues. The CDR3 DNA follows: TGCAGTGCTCTGGACGGAGGGGAAGAGACCCAGTACTTC. Protein sequence: CSALDGGEETQYF.

This chain connects TRBV7-9 to TRBJ1-2, with 7 bases matching TRBD1. Germline lookup yields CDR1 SEHNR and CDR2 FQNEAQ (reference sequence). Losses at the gene ends were 1 base for V and 8 bases for J; bases not matched to a gene: 13. The CDR3 totals 16 residues. This CDR3 reads CASSLVLSGQAKGYTF. The CDR3 coding sequence is TGTGCCAGCAGCTTAGTACTGTCCGGACAGGCTAAGGGCTACACCTTC.

The V call is TRBV10-2, the J call TRBJ1-1; D remains unclear. From germline, CDR1 is WSHSY and CDR2 SAAADI. Trimming shortened V by 2 bases and J by 6 bases, and 10 bases separated the two germline ends. CDR3 length: 13 residues. The CDR3 here is CASSEGPRAEAFF. DNA for the CDR3: TGCGCCAGCAGTGAGGGTCCTCGGGCTGAAGCTTTCTTT.

This clonotype was seen many times. The genes are TRBV5-4 and TRBJ2-3, with 9 bases matching TRBD1. In germline, CDR1 is SGHNT, CDR2 YYREEE (reference sequence). The CDR3 is 14 residues long. V gave up 5 bases and J gave up 3 bases; unmatched junction bases: 4. The CDR3 nucleotides are TGTGCCAGCAGGACGACAGGGGGAACAGATACGCAGTATTTT. Translating it yields CASRTTGGTDTQYF.